This TCR beta chain emerged from a study of T cells in pancreatic ductal adenocarcinoma. Study-level results: Unique clonotypes were roughly 8-fold more numerous in blood than in tumor. Enrichment of CD45RO+ effector over naive T cells in tumors may bias clonality. Mean clonality was approximately 0.1 in tumors and roughly 0.068 in blood, not significantly different.

A remark on this clone: The antigen is not known.

Sequencing was performed with immunoSEQ multiplex PCR; in TCRdb, only in-frame clones are kept and a portion is missing. Among roughly 100,000 clones listed, 90% to 95% were seen once. No neoadjuvant therapy was given to the selected pancreatic ductal adenocarcinoma patients before their surgery. This clonotype was obtained from a human donor with pancreatic ductal adenocarcinoma. The source material was PBMCs.

CDR3 nucleotide sequence: TGTGCCAGCAGAGGCGCGGGAGCTGGCACAGATACGCAGTATTTT. Translated, it gives CASRGAGAGTDTQYF. The chain uses TRBV28 and TRBJ2-3; 7 nucleotides match TRBD2. Germline lookup yields CDR1 MDHEN and CDR2 SYDVKM. Unmatched junction bases numbered 7, after V lost 6 bases and J lost 1 base. The length of the CDR3 is 15 residues.